The 4 T cell receptor beta chains reported below all come from one sample, sequenced in a study of T cell changes during pregnancy in multiple sclerosis. Libraries were prepared by immunoSEQ multiplex PCR; TCRdb keeps only in-frame clonotypes and omits some of them. The sample carries some 68,000 clones, approximately 93% recorded once. Specimen: peripheral blood, collected in the second trimester of pregnancy. The receptor set was obtained from a female donor with multiple sclerosis, enrolled in a pregnancy study.

The gene calls are TRBV7-7 and TRBJ2-5, with 11 nucleotides matching TRBD1. Germline CDR1 SSHAT, CDR2 FNYEAQ (reference sequence). This CDR3 is 15 amino acids long. The J segment lost 1 base and the V segment lost 5 bases, leaving 3 bases of the junction unmatched. The CDR3 bases are TGTGCCAGCAGCCCCGGACAGGGGGCCCAAGAGACCCAGTACTTC. Amino acid sequence: CASSPGQGAQETQYF. The full variable domain, with the rest looked up from reference TRBV7-7 and TRBJ2-5, is GAGVSQSPRYKVTKRGQDVTLRCDPISSHATLYWYQQALGQGPEFLTYFNYEAQPDKSGLPSDRFSAERPEGSISTLTIQRTEQRDSAMYRCASSPGQGAQETQYFGPGTRLLVL.

The chain couples TRBV9 to TRBJ1-5; D ambiguous. V dropped 4 bases and J dropped 0 bases, with 14 bases sitting between them. CDR1 and CDR2 from the germline V gene are SGDLS and YYNGEE. CDR3 length equals 16 residues. The CDR3 DNA sequence: TGTGCCAGCAGCCCCGACGCAGGCCATAGCAATCAGCCCCAGCATTTT. This sequence encodes CASSPDAGHSNQPQHF.

The chain carries TRBV27 and TRBJ1-1; 11 nucleotides line up with TRBD1. Germline loops: CDR1 MNHEY, CDR2 SMNVEV (reference sequence). Trimming at V came to 9 bases and at J to 6 bases, leaving 9 bases not matched to a gene. The CDR3 loop spans 14 amino acids. The CDR3 loop reads CASWDRGKRAEAFF. The CDR3 DNA sequence: TGTGCCAGTTGGGACAGGGGGAAGAGGGCTGAAGCTTTCTTT.

The count of this clone is one. The genes are TRBV4-1 and TRBJ1-1, with 8 positions matching TRBD1. Losses at the gene ends were 2 bases for V and 4 bases for J; bases not matched to a gene: 6. The CDR3 consists of 15 residues. Germline loops: CDR1 MGHRA, CDR2 YSYEKL. CDR3 residues: CASSQFSDRATEAFF. The CDR3 DNA follows: TGCGCCAGCAGCCAATTCTCGGACAGGGCCACTGAAGCTTTCTTT.